A single sample gave rise to the 29 T cell receptor beta chains below, sequenced in a study of control samples from healthy donors and cancer patients. Produced via immunoSEQ multiplex PCR; TCRdb's table is partial and in-frame only. This sample has about 120,000 clones, with approximately 90% found just once. The sequencing input was blood. The receptors were sampled from a woman in her seventies in good health.

The chain is built from TRBV2 and TRBJ1-1; a possible D gene is TRBD1 (6 bases). The CDR3 runs 12 residues. V was pared by 5 bases and J by 6 bases, with 10 bases between. Germline CDR1 and CDR2: SNHLY and FYNNEI. The CDR3 spells CASSSAGAEAFF. CDR3 coding DNA: TGTGCCAGCAGTTCTGCAGGGGCTGAAGCTTTCTTT.

J is TRBJ2-1 and V is TRBV6-6, with D uncertain. Between the trimmed V and J ends, which lost 4 bases and 5 bases, there was a span of 6 bases. CDR3 length: 12 residues. Germline loops: CDR1 MNHNY, CDR2 SVGAGI (reference sequence). The CDR3 is CASSSLNNEQFF. As DNA, the CDR3 is TGTGCCAGCAGTTCACTAAACAATGAGCAGTTCTTC.

The chain recombines TRBV7-2 with TRBJ2-7; possible D gene TRBD1, 6 bases. The CDR3 totals 15 residues. Looked up from germline, CDR1 is SGHTA and CDR2 is FQGNSA. Trimming pared 2 bases from V and 6 bases from J, leaving 17 bases between. CDR3 loop: CASSLPTGWGSEQYF. The CDR3, as DNA: TGTGCCAGCAGCTTACCTACAGGGTGGGGTAGCGAGCAGTACTTC.

This chain uses TRBV6-1 with TRBJ1-1; a weak D match, TRBD1 (5 bases). Germline-derived CDR1 and CDR2 are MNHNS and SASEGT. Trimming removed 3 bases from V and 4 bases from J, with 18 bases in between. This CDR3 spans 16 amino acids. The DNA for the CDR3 is TGTGCCAGCAGTGAGTTTCGCGCGGGGGGATCCACTGAAGCTTTCTTT. It specifies CASSEFRAGGSTEAFF.

This clone was detected once. The CDR3 DNA reads as TGTGCCAGCAGTCACCGGGGCCACGAGCAGTACTTC. Translated, it gives CASSHRGHEQYF. This rearrangement joins TRBV6-5 to TRBJ2-7; D assignment may be TRBD1 or TRBD2 (5 bases each). Trimming removed 5 bases from V and 5 bases from J, with 10 bases in between. This CDR3 has 12 residues. The germline gives CDR1 MNHEY, CDR2 SVGAGI.

The chain has TRBV29-1 and TRBJ2-3; no clear D. Trimming removed 7 bases from V and 3 bases from J, with 11 bases in between. The CDR3 sequence is 12 residues long. The germline CDR1 and CDR2 sequences are SQVTM and ANQGSEA. DNA of the CDR3: TGCAGCGCCCTGGCTCGAACAGATACGCAGTATTTT. Protein: CSALARTDTQYF.

The chain has TRBV5-1 and TRBJ2-3; D uncertain. Trimming left V 0 bases short and J 2 bases short, with 7 bases between. Looked up from germline, CDR1 is SGHRS and CDR2 is YFSETQ. This CDR3 is built from 14 residues. The CDR3 coding sequence is TGCGCCAGCAGCTTGGTATCTGCCACAGATACGCAGTATTTT. Its translation is CASSLVSATDTQYF. Drawing the rest from reference TRBV5-1 and TRBJ2-3, the complete variable domain is KAGVTQTPRYLIKTRGQQVTLSCSPISGHRSVSWYQQTPGQGLQFLFEYFSETQRNKGNFPGRFSGRQFSNSRSEMNVSTLELGDSALYLCASSLVSATDTQYFGPGTRLTVL.

V usage is TRBV5-5 and J usage is TRBJ2-1, with TRBD2 matching 7 bases. From germline, CDR1 is SGHKS and CDR2 YYEKEE (reference sequence). The CDR3 spans 15 residues. V trimming: 7 bases; J trimming: 4 bases; junction bases outside the gene matches: 11. The CDR3 bases are TGTGCCAGCCGTGAGGGCGGGGGTGCATACAATGAGCAGTTCTTC. Its translation: CASREGGGAYNEQFF.

The V and J genes are TRBV25-1 and TRBJ1-4; 7 positions match TRBD1. J was trimmed by 4 bases and V by 5 bases; bases with no gene match: 7. Germline V gene sequence: CDR1 MGHDK, CDR2 SYGVNS. The CDR3 runs 15 residues. CDR3 protein: CASSSRDSDNEKLFF. The DNA of the CDR3 is TGTGCCAGCAGTAGCCGGGACAGCGATAATGAAAAACTGTTTTTT.

The CDR3 coding sequence is TGTGCCACCAGCAGAGCGCGGGGCTGGGGAGAAAAACTGTTTTTT. It translates to CATSRARGWGEKLFF. V usage is TRBV15 and J usage is TRBJ1-4, with D tentatively TRBD1 (5 bases). From germline, CDR1 is LNHNV and CDR2 YYDKDF (reference sequence). V was shortened by 1 base and J by 8 bases, with 14 bases between the two germline ends. This CDR3 has 15 amino acids.

This chain connects TRBV27 to TRBJ1-5; the D gene is possibly TRBD1 (6 bases). V was trimmed by 4 bases and J by 2 bases, leaving 15 bases between them. This CDR3 comprises 16 residues. Per germline, CDR1 MNHEY and CDR2 SMNVEV (reference sequence). CDR3 DNA sequence: TGTGCCAGCAGTTCCATGGACGGGGGGCGCAATCAGCCCCAGCATTTT. It is translated as CASSSMDGGRNQPQHF.

The chain couples TRBV4-3 to TRBJ2-3; tentatively, D is TRBD1 (5 bases). Trimming removed 3 bases at V and 9 bases at J, with 22 bases between. Germline V gene sequence: CDR1 LGHNA, CDR2 YSLEER. The CDR3 has 16 amino acids. CDR3 sequence reads: CASSQLTMGPDRTQYF. The DNA of the CDR3 is TGCGCCAGCAGCCAGCTCACCATGGGGCCGGATCGGACGCAGTATTTT.

The V gene is TRBV19, the J gene TRBJ1-2; 7 positions agree with TRBD1. Germline CDR1 LNHDA, CDR2 SQIVND (reference sequence). The CDR3 covers 13 residues. V gave up 6 bases and J gave up 6 bases; unmatched junction bases: 7. CDR3 in DNA: TGTGCCAGTAGCCCCAGGGGGGGCGATGGCTACACCTTC. Its protein is CASSPRGGDGYTF.

The V call is TRBV6-5, the J call TRBJ1-1; TRBD1 agrees at 8 bases. Trimming took 6 bases from V and 1 from J; bases not matched to a gene: 4. CDR3 length equals 14 residues. Germline CDR1 is MNHEY and CDR2 is SVGAGI. The CDR3 spells CASRQGTGNTEAFF. In nucleotides, the CDR3 is TGTGCCAGCAGGCAGGGGACAGGGAACACTGAAGCTTTCTTT.

This chain uses TRBV29-1 with TRBJ2-4, with a possible D match to TRBD2 (6 bases). The CDR3 consists of 13 residues. Germline loops: CDR1 SQVTM, CDR2 ANQGSEA. The V end lost 7 bases, the J end lost 5 bases, and 15 bases lay between the germline ends. CDR3 loop: CSARGGTQNIQYF. In nucleotides, the CDR3 is TGCAGCGCCCGGGGCGGGACCCAAAACATTCAGTACTTC.

This clone has just a few counts. The sample has other DNA sequences that encode this CDR3 too. The rearrangement uses TRBV4-3 and TRBJ1-1; D is ambiguous. The V end lost 0 bases, the J end lost 1 base, and 3 bases lay between the germline ends. This CDR3 has 13 residues. CDR1 LGHNA and CDR2 YSLEER come from the germline V gene. In DNA form, the CDR3 reads TGCGCCAGCAGCCAAGACAGGAACACTGAAGCTTTCTTT. It translates to CASSQDRNTEAFF.

This clone has a handful of counts. For the CDR3, the DNA is TGTGCCAGCAGCCAAGAGGTTTCTGGAAACACCATATATTTT. This gives the protein CASSQEVSGNTIYF. The chain has TRBV14 and TRBJ1-3; no clear D gene. This CDR3 has 14 amino acids. Per germline, CDR1 SGHDN and CDR2 FVKESK. Deletions cut 0 bases from V and 1 base from J, with 4 bases between.

V gene TRBV2 combines with J gene TRBJ1-4; D is ambiguous. The CDR3 totals 11 residues. Trimming pared 10 bases from V and 8 bases from J, leaving 11 bases between. Germline V CDR1 and CDR2: SNHLY, FYNNEI. As DNA, the CDR3 is TGTGCCACAGGTATAGGAGAAAAACTGTTTTTT. Its protein product is CATGIGEKLFF.

This chain joins TRBV4-3 and TRBJ2-2; TRBD2 matches 8 bases. CDR1 is LGHNA, CDR2 YSLEER, per germline. Trimming cost V 4 bases and J 2 bases; bases outside gene matches: 3. CDR3 length equals 15 residues. CDR3 protein: CASSRGLANTGELFF. CDR3 nucleotide sequence: TGCGCCAGCAGCCGAGGACTAGCCAACACCGGGGAGCTGTTTTTT.

This clone appeared a few times. This chain joins TRBV2 and TRBJ1-4, with 7 bases matching TRBD1. With 0 bases clipped from V and 10 bases from J, the junction kept 11 bases outside the gene matches. The CDR3 loop spans 16 amino acids. CDR1 is SNHLY, CDR2 FYNNEI, per germline. Here the CDR3 reads CASSEALAGGMRKLFF. In nucleotides, the CDR3 is TGTGCCAGCAGTGAAGCCCTTGCAGGGGGGATGAGAAAACTGTTTTTT.

This clone was seen a handful of times. The V and J genes are TRBV7-9 and TRBJ2-7; D is unclear. The V end was cut by 4 bases, the J end by 5 bases, with 12 bases between. The CDR3 covers 13 residues. CDR1 SEHNR and CDR2 FQNEAQ come from the germline V gene (reference sequence). The DNA of the CDR3 is TGTGCCAGCAGCTCAGTTCCTTCAAACGAGCAGTACTTC. This encodes CASSSVPSNEQYF.

The CDR3 here is CASSPGGRETQYF. CDR3 DNA sequence: TGCGCCAGCAGCCCAGGGGGCCGAGAGACCCAGTACTTC. V and J are TRBV5-1 and TRBJ2-5; TRBD1 agrees at 8 bases. Germline CDR1 is SGHRS and CDR2 is YFSETQ. V gave up 4 bases and J gave up 4 bases; unmatched junction bases: 3. The CDR3 contains 13 residues.

This sequence joins TRBV3-1 (or the pseudogene TRBV3-2) and TRBJ2-5; tentative D call: TRBD1 (6 bases). V was trimmed by 1 base and J by 5 bases, leaving 17 bases between them. The CDR3 has 16 residues. Germline V gives CDR1 LGHDT, CDR2 YNNKEL (reference sequence). CDR3 in DNA: TGTGCCAGCAGCCAAGTACGTGGGGGTACAGGGGAGACCCAGTACTTC. This gives the protein CASSQVRGGTGETQYF.

The chain couples TRBV7-3 to TRBJ1-1, with D perhaps TRBD1 (5 bases). The germline CDR1 and CDR2 sequences are SGHTA and FQGTGA. CDR3 length: 15 amino acids. Trimming stripped 3 bases from V and 1 base from J, with 12 bases between. The CDR3 spells CASSLAGSGNTEAFF. Written as DNA, the CDR3 is TGTGCCAGCAGCTTGGCAGGGAGTGGGAACACTGAAGCTTTCTTT.

This chain connects TRBV21-1 to TRBJ1-3. TRBV21-1 constitutes a pseudogene. The CDR3 totals 17 residues. The CDR3 sequence: CASSKRCALISGNTIYF. CDR3 nucleotides: TGTGCCAGCAGCAAAAGGTGCGCACTCATCTCTGGAAACACCATATATTTT.

This clone occurred once. V gene TRBV3-1 (or the pseudogene TRBV3-2) combines with J gene TRBJ2-2; TRBD2 matches 13 bases. From germline, CDR1 is LGHDT and CDR2 YNNKEL (reference sequence). The CDR3 length is 18 residues. The junction had 12 bases not matched to a gene; V was cut back by 4 bases and J by 7 bases. The CDR3 nucleotides read TGTGCCAGCAGCCTAGAGACGGGACTAGCGGGGCTCCTCGGGGAGCTGTTTTTT. Its protein is CASSLETGLAGLLGELFF.

The chain uses TRBV9 and TRBJ1-2, with D possibly matching TRBD1 (5 bases). The ends were cut back, 3 bases at V and 0 bases at J, with 12 bases in the middle. Germline V lookup: CDR1 SGDLS, CDR2 YYNGEE. The CDR3 contains 15 residues. CDR3 in amino acids: CASSATGIANYGYTF. CDR3 nucleotide sequence: TGTGCCAGCAGCGCCACAGGTATAGCTAACTATGGCTACACCTTC.

This chain joins TRBV4-1 and TRBJ1-5; D may be TRBD1 (6 bases). CDR1 is MGHRA and CDR2 is YSYEKL in the germline V gene. There are 16 residues in the CDR3. Trimming left V 1 base short and J 8 bases short, with 18 bases between. CDR3 DNA: TGCGCCAGCAGCCAAGGAAGGGGGGGGGAGTGGGAGCCCCAGCATTTT. This gives the protein CASSQGRGGEWEPQHF.

The table lists this clone with a count of one. The V gene is TRBV5-1, the J gene TRBJ1-5; a weak D match, TRBD1 (5 bases). V dropped 2 bases and J dropped 4 bases, with 16 bases sitting between them. Germline loops: CDR1 SGHRS, CDR2 YFSETQ. CDR3 length equals 16 residues. CDR3 DNA sequence: TGCGCCAGCAGCTTAGGGGATGGGCGGGCAAATCAGCCCCAGCATTTT. This gives the protein CASSLGDGRANQPQHF.